A single TCR beta chain is shown here with its context. Its antigen is still unknown. This entry is derived from a study of cytomegalovirus exposure and HLA in healthy donors. Points from the study as a whole: Equally common other TCR beta chains were less clonally expanded than HLA-associated ones, a later analysis found. Association with HLA alleles at 0.05 false discovery rate was found for some 18,000 TCR beta sequences in a later analysis.

Use of 60 Vbeta and 13 Jbeta primers characterized the PCR. Clones were read by immunoSEQ multiplex PCR, and TCRdb kept only the in-frame ones, dropping some. Seen here are approximately 120,000 clones, 74% observed once, and the top ten hold about 4%. The V end was cut by 5 bases, the J end by 6 bases, with 17 bases between. This CDR3 is 14 amino acids long. Germline CDR1 and CDR2: SGHTA and FQGNSA. This sequence was found in a woman in her 50s in good health and CMV-seropositive. Material for sequencing was PBMCs. This chain connects TRBV7-2 to TRBJ2-7; a possible D gene is TRBD2 (6 bases). The CDR3 loop reads CASSQGLHQREQYF. The CDR3 DNA reads as TGTGCCAGCAGCCAGGGACTCCACCAGCGCGAGCAGTACTTC.